The 31 T cell receptor beta chains presented below share a single source sample, sequenced in a study of preoperative IRX-2 immunotherapy in early breast cancer. TCRdb's copy holds only in-frame clones and misses some; the assay was immunoSEQ multiplex PCR. The sample has about 98,000 clones; roughly 85% are singletons. The treatment: preoperative locoregional IRX-2 cytokine immunotherapy. The starting material was tumor tissue, obtained after IRX-2 immunotherapy. The receptors were sampled from a human donor with breast cancer.

The chain recombines TRBV6-8 with TRBJ1-1; a weak D match, TRBD1 (5 bases). V dropped 7 bases and J dropped 4 bases, with 10 bases sitting between them. Germline values: CDR1 MNHGY, CDR2 SAAAGT. The CDR3 contains 12 residues. CDR3 in DNA: TGTGCCAGCATTAAGGGGCTCACTGAAGCTTTCTTT. Its protein is CASIKGLTEAFF.

The genes are TRBV30 and TRBJ1-2; 7 nucleotides agree with TRBD1. The V and J ends lost 4 bases and 7 bases, in that order; junction bases with no gene match: 12. From germline, CDR1 is GTSNPN and CDR2 SVGIG (reference sequence). The CDR3 totals 14 residues. The CDR3 bases are TGTGCCTGGACGCCGACAGGGCATTGGGGTGGCTACACCTTC. It is translated as CAWTPTGHWGGYTF.

The rearrangement uses TRBV25-1 and TRBJ1-5, with D uncertain. The CDR3 covers 16 residues. The ends were cut back, 6 bases at V and 4 bases at J, with 19 bases in the middle. CDR1 MGHDK and CDR2 SYGVNS come from the germline V gene. The CDR3 sequence: CASRRCWLQYNQPQHF. CDR3 nucleotides: TGTGCCAGCAGGAGGTGTTGGCTACAGTATAATCAGCCCCAGCATTTT.

The rearrangement joins TRBV28 to TRBJ2-1; 12 nucleotides align to TRBD2. The CDR3 totals 18 residues. CDR1 and CDR2 from the germline V gene are MDHEN and SYDVKM. With V trimmed by 3 bases and J by 9 bases, 15 bases remained unmatched. CDR3 in amino acids: CASSFRGLAGGPVGEQFF. The CDR3 DNA follows: TGTGCCAGCAGTTTTAGGGGGCTAGCGGGAGGGCCAGTAGGTGAGCAGTTCTTC.

V is TRBV11-3 and J is TRBJ2-3; D possibly matches TRBD1 or TRBD2 (6 bases each). CDR1 is SGHNT, CDR2 YENEEA, per germline. The CDR3 is 16 residues long. The germline V and J ends were trimmed by 3 bases and 3 bases, with 16 bases remaining between them. The CDR3 DNA reads as TGTGCCAGCAGCTTGGGCAGAATAGGGGGGACAGATACGCAGTATTTT. Residues: CASSLGRIGGTDTQYF.

The chain carries TRBV18 and TRBJ2-2; D tentatively fits TRBD1 or TRBD2 (5 bases each). The ends were cut back, 4 bases at V and 1 base at J, with 10 bases in the middle. Germline-derived CDR1 and CDR2 are KGHSH and LQKENI. This CDR3 has 15 residues. CDR3 DNA sequence: TGTGCCAGCTCACGAGGGACCGAGAACACCGGGGAGCTGTTTTTT. Amino acids: CASSRGTENTGELFF.

V is TRBV28 and J is TRBJ2-7, with TRBD1 identical over 12 bases. Germline assignment: CDR1 MDHEN and CDR2 SYDVKM. Trimming removed 5 bases from V and 3 bases from J; junction bases left unmatched: 5. The CDR3 covers 15 residues. CDR3 DNA: TGTGCCAGCAGTATCCGGGACAGGGGGCTCTACGAGCAGTACTTC. This gives the protein CASSIRDRGLYEQYF.

The chain has TRBV5-1 and TRBJ2-5, with a possible D match to TRBD2 (5 bases). V was pared by 4 bases and J by 3 bases, with 16 bases between. CDR3 length equals 15 residues. CDR1 SGHRS and CDR2 YFSETQ come from the germline V gene. Here the CDR3 reads CASSDGLPGKETQYF. The CDR3 nucleotides are TGCGCCAGCAGCGACGGGCTTCCGGGAAAAGAGACCCAGTACTTC.

This clone was observed a few times. The CDR3 loop is CASSRTGNGWETQYF. In DNA form, the CDR3 reads TGCGCCAGCAGCCGTACAGGCAATGGGTGGGAGACCCAGTACTTC. V is TRBV5-1 and J is TRBJ2-5; TRBD1 is a possible D gene (5 bases). This CDR3 comprises 15 residues. The germline V gene encodes CDR1 SGHRS and CDR2 YFSETQ. The V end was cut by 4 bases, the J end by 5 bases, with 18 bases between.

In regard to this clone: Other nucleotide sequences in the sample specify the same CDR3. V and J are TRBV29-1 and TRBJ2-7; the match to TRBD1 covers 8 bases. CDR1 and CDR2 (germline): SQVTM, ANQGSEA. The J segment lost 6 bases and the V segment lost 1 base, leaving 5 bases of the junction unmatched. The CDR3 runs 13 residues. The CDR3, as DNA: TGCAGCGTTGAAGGACAGGGGTCCGGCGAGCAGTACTTC. Translating it yields CSVEGQGSGEQYF.

In regard to this clone: The germline gene is not matched at one end of the junction; a read error may be the cause. V usage is TRBV6-8 and J usage is TRBJ1-1, with D possibly being TRBD1 (5 bases). The CDR3 runs to 15 residues. Germline-derived CDR1 and CDR2 are MNHGY and SAAAGT. CDR3 protein: CAISPSTGRNTEAFF. CDR3 sequence (DNA): TGTGCCATCAGTCCTAGTACAGGACGGAACACTGAAGCTTTCTTT.

The chain uses TRBV29-1 and TRBJ2-3, with a weak D call TRBD2 (5 bases). Germline V gene data show CDR1 as SQVTM and CDR2 as ANQGSEA. The CDR3 is made up of 15 amino acids. V lost 7 bases and J 0 bases, leaving 17 bases between the germline ends. In nucleotides, the CDR3 is TGCAGCGCAACCCGGGCCGGGATCAGCACAGATACGCAGTATTTT. Translated, it gives CSATRAGISTDTQYF.

The rearrangement links TRBV6-8 to TRBJ1-1; 8 bases agree with TRBD1. J was trimmed by 4 bases and V by 5 bases; bases with no gene match: 9. Per the germline V gene, CDR1 is MNHGY and CDR2 is SAAAGT. This CDR3 has 15 amino acids. This CDR3 reads CASSNRQGLSTEAFF. The CDR3 coding sequence is TGTGCCAGCAGTAACAGACAGGGGTTGAGCACTGAAGCTTTCTTT.

A word on this clone: An end of the junction differs from the germline gene, which may be a read error. This chain connects TRBV19 to TRBJ1-5; TRBD1 might be the D (5 bases). Germline CDR1 reads LNHDA; CDR2 reads SQIVND (reference sequence). The CDR3 runs to 12 residues. CDR3 sequence reads: CASSIGRAGWHF. CDR3 DNA: TGTGCCAGTAGTATTGGAAGGGCAGGGTGGCACTTT.

This rearrangement joins TRBV11-3 to TRBJ2-1, with 8 bases aligning to TRBD2. Germline V gene data show CDR1 as SGHNT and CDR2 as YENEEA. V gave up 5 bases and J gave up 1 base; unmatched junction bases: 7. This CDR3 is built from 16 residues. In DNA form, the CDR3 reads TGTGCCAGCAGCCCAGCGGGAGCGCAGTCCTACAATGAGCAGTTCTTC. Protein product: CASSPAGAQSYNEQFF. Complete variable domain (other parts from reference TRBV11-3 and TRBJ2-1): EAGVVQSPRYKIIEKKQPVAFWCNPISGHNTLYWYLQNLGQGPELLIRYENEEAVDDSQLPKDRFSAERLKGVDSTLKIQPAELGDSAVYLCASSPAGAQSYNEQFFGPGTRLTVL.

This chain uses TRBV28 with TRBJ1-5, with D hard to call. With 7 bases removed from V and 7 bases from J, the gap between germline ends came to 14 bases. CDR3 length: 13 residues. The germline V gene encodes CDR1 MDHEN and CDR2 SYDVKM. The CDR3 DNA follows: TGTGCCAGCACAGCGCTCAGGTGGCAGCCCCAGCATTTT. Protein sequence: CASTALRWQPQHF.

The chain has TRBV6-8 and TRBJ2-1, with a possible D match to TRBD1 (6 bases). CDR1 is MNHGY and CDR2 is SAAAGT in the germline V gene. This CDR3 comprises 15 residues. V lost 5 bases to trimming and J lost 7 bases, with 18 bases between them. In DNA, the CDR3 is TGTGCCAGCAGTGTATCAGGGGCTTGGGGTAATGAGCAGTTCTTC. The encoded protein is CASSVSGAWGNEQFF.

The chain couples TRBV19 to TRBJ1-2; no clear D. V gave up 6 bases and J gave up 2 bases, with 7 bases separating them. CDR1 LNHDA and CDR2 SQIVND come from the germline V gene (reference sequence). The CDR3 sequence is 12 residues long. As DNA, the CDR3 is TGTGCCAGTAGAATTCTCAACTATGGCTACACCTTC. Its translation: CASRILNYGYTF.

The rearrangement links TRBV18 to TRBJ2-5, with 11 bases matching TRBD2. The germline CDR1 and CDR2 sequences are KGHSH and LQKENI. Germline trimming cut 3 bases from V and 5 bases from J; bases unmatched to any gene: 8. The length of the CDR3 is 16 residues. The CDR3: CASSPTSGSLWETQYF. In nucleotides, the CDR3 is TGTGCCAGCTCACCTACTAGCGGGAGCCTTTGGGAGACCCAGTACTTC.

The chain uses TRBV19 and TRBJ2-6; 7 nucleotides align to TRBD1. Losses at the gene ends were 6 bases for V and 5 bases for J; bases not matched to a gene: 16. This CDR3 is 18 amino acids long. Per germline, CDR1 LNHDA and CDR2 SQIVND (reference sequence). CDR3 in amino acids: CASSSTGTVFRRANVLTF. CDR3 in DNA: TGTGCCAGTAGCTCGACCGGGACAGTATTCAGGAGGGCCAACGTCCTGACTTTC.

This clone came up a few times. The rearrangement links TRBV6-8 to TRBJ2-7; D unclear. Germline CDR1 is MNHGY and CDR2 is SAAAGT. The ends were cut back, 8 bases at V and 4 bases at J, with 15 bases in the middle. The CDR3 spans 13 residues. CDR3 DNA: TGTGCCAGCGGTGGAGCTAGAAGGTACGAGCAGTACTTC. It encodes CASGGARRYEQYF.

The CDR3 DNA sequence: TGTGCCAGCAGTTTCCCGCAGACGCTCTATGGCTACACCTTC. Protein sequence: CASSFPQTLYGYTF. The chain is built from TRBV28 and TRBJ1-2; D uncertain. V dropped 3 bases and J dropped 4 bases, with 12 bases sitting between them. The CDR3 spans 14 residues. Germline V lookup: CDR1 MDHEN, CDR2 SYDVKM.

The chain recombines TRBV10-2 with TRBJ2-5; D might be TRBD1 (5 bases). The length of the CDR3 is 16 residues. Trimming removed 1 base at V and 2 bases at J, with 14 bases between. The germline CDR1 and CDR2 sequences are WSHSY and SAAADI. Written as DNA, the CDR3 is TGCGCCAGCAGTGAGTTCGTGACAGCTCTTCAAGAGACCCAGTACTTC. The encoded protein is CASSEFVTALQETQYF.

This clone was recorded a few times. The chain uses TRBV11-3 and TRBJ2-5, with D unresolved. The CDR3 loop spans 14 amino acids. The ends were cut back, 7 bases at V and 0 bases at J, with 12 bases in the middle. Germline assignment: CDR1 SGHNT and CDR2 YENEEA. CDR3 region: CASTPPDYQETQYF. The CDR3 nucleotides are TGTGCCAGCACCCCACCAGACTACCAAGAGACCCAGTACTTC.

The CDR3 protein is CASSLRTSGNYNEQFF. The CDR3 region has the DNA TGTGCCAGCAGCTTGAGGACTAGCGGGAACTACAATGAGCAGTTCTTC. The chain joins TRBV7-1 to TRBJ2-1, with 12 bases identical to TRBD2. TRBV7-1 is known as an ORF, though its function is uncertain. V lost 4 bases and J lost 3; bases outside the gene matches: 4. CDR3 length: 16 residues.

As for this clone: Within the sample, other DNA sequences also encode this same CDR3. This chain links TRBV6-8 with TRBJ2-3; a weak D match, TRBD1 (8 bases). The CDR3 loop spans 14 amino acids. V lost 10 bases, J lost 1 base, and 15 bases lay in between. Germline CDR1 reads MNHGY; CDR2 reads SAAAGT. The CDR3 loop is CAISGTGRTDTQYF. CDR3 nucleotide sequence: TGTGCCATCAGCGGGACAGGTCGCACAGATACGCAGTATTTT.

This clone was seen once. The rearrangement uses TRBV18 and TRBJ1-2; D is ambiguous. V lost 2 bases and J 4 bases, leaving 5 bases between the germline ends. The CDR3 length is 12 residues. Germline V gene lookup returns CDR1 KGHSH and CDR2 LQKENI. CDR3 DNA sequence: TGTGCCAGCTCACCAGGTTCCTATGGCTACACCTTC. Protein: CASSPGSYGYTF.

The CDR3 here is CASWDRGENEQFF. CDR3 in DNA: TGTGCCTCATGGGACAGGGGCGAAAATGAGCAGTTCTTC. The chain carries TRBV30 and TRBJ2-1, with 10 bases fitting TRBD1. From germline, CDR1 is GTSNPN and CDR2 SVGIG (reference sequence). The CDR3 length is 13 residues. The V and J ends lost 7 bases and 7 bases, in that order; junction bases with no gene match: 7.

This chain uses TRBV2 with TRBJ1-2, with 7 nucleotides matching TRBD1. CDR3 size: 14 residues. V lost 5 bases and J lost 10; bases outside the gene matches: 13. From germline, CDR1 is SNHLY and CDR2 FYNNEI. The CDR3 DNA follows: TGTGCCAGCAGTTGGGAGGGGGCCCCGGGCGACTACACCTTC. Amino acid sequence: CASSWEGAPGDYTF.

The gene calls are TRBV18 and TRBJ1-1; no firm D call. Germline assignment: CDR1 KGHSH and CDR2 LQKENI. This CDR3 comprises 14 residues. The germline V and J ends were trimmed by 2 bases and 1 base, with 8 bases remaining between them. The DNA of the CDR3 is TGTGCCAGCTCACCAAGTATTTGGAACACTGAAGCTTTCTTT. This encodes CASSPSIWNTEAFF.

The rearrangement uses TRBV28 and TRBJ1-1, with D possibly TRBD1 on 5 matching bases. This CDR3 has 13 residues. V shed 6 bases and J shed 10 bases, with 18 bases lying between them. CDR1 is MDHEN and CDR2 is SYDVKM in the germline V gene. CDR3 amino acids: CASRSTGGVGAFF. CDR3 nucleotides: TGTGCCAGCAGGTCAACAGGTGGGGTCGGAGCTTTCTTT.